Here is one T cell receptor (beta chain) with its context. This sample is drawn from a study of blood T cell repertoires in COVID-19. Study-wide context: From T cells, B-cell-depleted T cells, or PBMCs came the material, which was cDNA or gDNA.

How the authors handled the data: Amplification of reference gene primers provided the estimated nucleated cell counts. Only in-frame clones appear in the TCRdb table, and some are missing; sequencing was by immunoSEQ multiplex PCR. V and J calls plus clone size are reproduced from that table; the DNA served to infer D and trimming. This sample has roughly 150,000 clones, with 80% to 90% found just once. The sequencing sample was made of peripheral blood. The origin of this receptor is a woman aged 70-85 years with acute or convalescent COVID-19.

The CDR3 nucleotides are TGTGCCAGCAGTCCGTATCGACAGGGGGCTAGGACTGAAGCTTTCTTT. Amino acid sequence: CASSPYRQGARTEAFF. The chain links TRBV6-2 or TRBV6-3 to TRBJ1-1; TRBD1 matches 10 bases. The junction had 11 bases not matched to a gene; V was cut back by 5 bases and J by 5 bases. Germline values: CDR1 MNHEY, CDR2 SVGEGT. CDR3 length: 16 amino acids.